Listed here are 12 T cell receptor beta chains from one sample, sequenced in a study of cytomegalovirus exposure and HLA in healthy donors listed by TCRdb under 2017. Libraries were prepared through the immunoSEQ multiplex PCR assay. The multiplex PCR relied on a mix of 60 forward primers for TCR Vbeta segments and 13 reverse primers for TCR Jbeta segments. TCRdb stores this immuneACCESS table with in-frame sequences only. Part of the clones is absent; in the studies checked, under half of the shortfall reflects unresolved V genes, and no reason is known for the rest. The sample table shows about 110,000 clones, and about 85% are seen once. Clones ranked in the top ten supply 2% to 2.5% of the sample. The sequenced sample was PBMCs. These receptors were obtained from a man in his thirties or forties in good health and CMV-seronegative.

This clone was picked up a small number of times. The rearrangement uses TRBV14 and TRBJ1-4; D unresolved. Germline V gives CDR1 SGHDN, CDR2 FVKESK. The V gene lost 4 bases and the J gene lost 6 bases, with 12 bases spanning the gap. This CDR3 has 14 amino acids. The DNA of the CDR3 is TGTGCCAGCAGCCTCCAACCGGGAGATGAAAAACTGTTTTTT. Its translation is CASSLQPGDEKLFF.

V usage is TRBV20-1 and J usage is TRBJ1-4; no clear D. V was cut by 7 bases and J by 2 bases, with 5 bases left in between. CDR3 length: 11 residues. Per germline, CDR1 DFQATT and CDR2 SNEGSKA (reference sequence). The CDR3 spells CSVETNEKLFF. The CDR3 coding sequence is TGCAGTGTTGAGACTAATGAAAAACTGTTTTTT.

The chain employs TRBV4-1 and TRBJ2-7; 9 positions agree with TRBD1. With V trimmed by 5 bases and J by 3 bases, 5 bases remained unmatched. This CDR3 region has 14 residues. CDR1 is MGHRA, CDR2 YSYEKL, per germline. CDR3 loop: CASSIGTGSYEQYF. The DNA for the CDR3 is TGCGCCAGCAGCATCGGGACAGGGAGCTACGAGCAGTACTTC.

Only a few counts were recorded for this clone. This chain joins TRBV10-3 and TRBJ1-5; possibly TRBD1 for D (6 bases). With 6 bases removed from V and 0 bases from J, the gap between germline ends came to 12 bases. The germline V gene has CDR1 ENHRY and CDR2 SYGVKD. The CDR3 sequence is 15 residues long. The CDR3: CAIRNGTLSNQPQHF. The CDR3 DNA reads TGTGCCATCAGGAACGGGACACTTAGCAATCAGCCCCAGCATTTT.

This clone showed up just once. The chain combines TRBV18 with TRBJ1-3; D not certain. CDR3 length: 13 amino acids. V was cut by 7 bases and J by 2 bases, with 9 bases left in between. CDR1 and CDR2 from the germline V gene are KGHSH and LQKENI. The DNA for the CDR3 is TGTGCCAGCTTCGGAGTGCCTGGAAACACCATATATTTT. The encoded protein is CASFGVPGNTIYF.

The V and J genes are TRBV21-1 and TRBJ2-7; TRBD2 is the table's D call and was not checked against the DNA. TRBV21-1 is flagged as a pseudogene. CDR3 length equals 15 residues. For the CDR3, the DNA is TGTGCCAGCAGCAAAGCTTCGCGGCAACCCGCTGGGCAGTACTTC. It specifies CASSKASRQPAGQYF.

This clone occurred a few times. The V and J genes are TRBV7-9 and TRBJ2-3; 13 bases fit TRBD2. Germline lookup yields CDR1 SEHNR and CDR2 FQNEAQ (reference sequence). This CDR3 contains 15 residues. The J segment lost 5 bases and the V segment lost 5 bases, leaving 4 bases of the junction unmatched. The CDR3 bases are TGTGCCAGCAGCACTAGCGGGGGGGTGAAAGATACGCAGTATTTT. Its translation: CASSTSGGVKDTQYF.

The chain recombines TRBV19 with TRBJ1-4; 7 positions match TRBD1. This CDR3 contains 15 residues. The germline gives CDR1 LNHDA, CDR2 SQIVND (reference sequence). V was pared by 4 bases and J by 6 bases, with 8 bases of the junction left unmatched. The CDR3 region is CASSTRTGIDEKLFF. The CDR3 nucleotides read TGTGCCAGTAGTACGCGGACAGGAATCGATGAAAAACTGTTTTTT.

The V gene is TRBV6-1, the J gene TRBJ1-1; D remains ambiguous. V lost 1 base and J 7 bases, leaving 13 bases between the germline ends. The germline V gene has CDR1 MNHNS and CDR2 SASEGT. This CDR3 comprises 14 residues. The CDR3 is CASSEDRGTGEAFF. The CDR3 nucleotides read TGTGCCAGCAGTGAAGACCGGGGAACGGGTGAAGCTTTCTTT.

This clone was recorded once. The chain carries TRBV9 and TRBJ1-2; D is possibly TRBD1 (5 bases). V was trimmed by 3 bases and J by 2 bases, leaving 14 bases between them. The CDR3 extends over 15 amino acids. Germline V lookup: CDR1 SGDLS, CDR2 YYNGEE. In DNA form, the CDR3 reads TGTGCCAGCAGCGCCCGCGGGGGAGCGAACTATGGCTACACCTTC. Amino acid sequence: CASSARGGANYGYTF.

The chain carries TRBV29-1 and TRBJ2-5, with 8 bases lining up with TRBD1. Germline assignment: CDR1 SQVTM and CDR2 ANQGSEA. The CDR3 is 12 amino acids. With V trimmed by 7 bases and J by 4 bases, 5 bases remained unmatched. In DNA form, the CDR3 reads TGCAGCGCCGACAGGGGTTCAGAGACCCAGTACTTC. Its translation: CSADRGSETQYF.

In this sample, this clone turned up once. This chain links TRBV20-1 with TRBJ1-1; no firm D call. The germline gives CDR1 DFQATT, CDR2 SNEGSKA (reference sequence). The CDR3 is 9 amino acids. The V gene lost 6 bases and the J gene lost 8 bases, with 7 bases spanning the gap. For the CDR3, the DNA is TGCAGTGCAAGCCGGGAAGCTTTCTTT. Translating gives CSASREAFF.